This TCR beta chain was found in a study of T-cell memory formation after mild COVID-19. Whole-study findings and limits: Those CD4+ clones that contracted were mainly in CM and EM (CD8+ ones in EMRA). Contracting clones from day 15 to 85 showed balanced CD4/CD8; later expanders favored CD4+. The appearance of some responding clones in pre-infection memory suggested that cross-reactive memory joined.

The CDR3 is made up of 15 amino acids. Trimming took off 6 bases at V and 8 bases at J, with 19 bases between the two ends. 5'RACE primed at constant segments yielded TCR alpha and TCR beta cDNA libraries bearing sample barcodes and UMIs. From the 5' RACE reads, TCRdb called clonotypes with MiXCR, one entry per CDR3 protein. The sample holds roughly 150,000 distinct CDR3 sequences, under 15% seen once. Note on this clonotype: The antigen is unknown.

The J gene is TRBJ1-4, the V gene TRBV12-3 or TRBV12-4, with D maybe TRBD1 (5 bases). Sample: PBMCs or a T cell subset sorted from them (not recorded which). The clonotype originates from a man younger than 35 who had mild COVID-19 (a few samples of this study predate the infection). Cell type and time point are not known. This chain's CDR3 is CASSWRDPGGEKLFF. DNA of the CDR3: TGTGCCAGCAGCTGGCGGGACCCGGGGGGGGAAAAACTGTTTTTT.